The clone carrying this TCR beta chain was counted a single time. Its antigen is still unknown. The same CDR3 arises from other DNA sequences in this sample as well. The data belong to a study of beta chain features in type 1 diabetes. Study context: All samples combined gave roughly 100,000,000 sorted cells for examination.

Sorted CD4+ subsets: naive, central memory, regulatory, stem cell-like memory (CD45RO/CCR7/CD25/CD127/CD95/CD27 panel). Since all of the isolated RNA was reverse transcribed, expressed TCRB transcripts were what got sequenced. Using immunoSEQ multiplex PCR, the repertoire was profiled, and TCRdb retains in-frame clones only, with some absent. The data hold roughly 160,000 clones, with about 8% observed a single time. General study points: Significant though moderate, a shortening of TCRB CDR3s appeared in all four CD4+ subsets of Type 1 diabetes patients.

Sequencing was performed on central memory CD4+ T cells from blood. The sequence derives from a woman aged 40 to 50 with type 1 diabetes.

CDR3 nucleotide sequence: TGCGCCAGCAGCCCAGACAGACCGAACACCGGGGAGCTGTTTTTT. Translating it yields CASSPDRPNTGELFF. This rearrangement joins TRBV5-1 to TRBJ2-2; D possibly corresponds to TRBD1 (5 bases). Between the trimmed V and J ends, which lost 4 bases and 0 bases, there was a span of 10 bases. There are 15 residues in the CDR3. From germline, CDR1 is SGHRS and CDR2 YFSETQ.